The sequence of this T cell receptor (beta chain) was determined in a study of cytomegalovirus exposure and HLA in healthy donors. Study conclusions and caveats: About 150 TCR beta chains were listed as cytomegalovirus-associated.

As to this clone: Its antigen is currently unknown.

TCRdb's table, derived via immunoSEQ multiplex PCR, lists solely in-frame clones and lacks some. The table shows under 200,000 clones, with approximately 89% occurring only once. This TCR came from a woman younger than 35 in good health and CMV-seropositive. What was sequenced was PBMCs.

CDR3 in amino acids: CSVRHLATDTQYF. CDR3 bases: TGCAGCGTGAGACACCTTGCCACAGATACGCAGTATTTT. The rearrangement uses TRBV29-1 and TRBJ2-3; D remains ambiguous. Germline CDR1 reads SQVTM; CDR2 reads ANQGSEA. Trimming left V 6 bases short and J 2 bases short, with 12 bases between. The CDR3 is 13 residues long.